This T cell receptor beta chain is from a study of blood T cells in healthy people across ages (dated by TCRdb to between 2014 and 2016). General notes on the study: In model experiments, roughly one uniquely barcoded TCR beta cDNA molecule per two T cells was captured by template switching. For two donors (one aged 18 to 29 and one aged 80 or older), the study analyzed two additional independent replicas of 1 million unique cDNA reads from the same blood draw. To avoid experimental bias, donors of different ages were randomly spread across the sequencing lanes. Donors were grouped into four age groups: young (average 16 years), middle-aged (approximately 41), aged (over 55) and long-lived (around 80). Using deep sequencing normalized with unique cDNA molecular identifiers, the study measured how TCR beta repertoire diversity changes with age. Overall study results and their limits: As age increased, observed TCR beta diversity per million T cells dropped in a roughly linear way, and a significant reduction was already evident by age 40. Compared with the aged group, more naive CD4+ T cells, fewer expanded clones and increased TCR diversity were shown by the long-lived group, suggesting age selection. Donor CMV infection status was unknown, potentially confounding age-related changes in expanded clonotypes. There was a strong correlation between observed TCR beta diversity and the percentage of naive T cells measured by flow cytometry. Total diversity estimates from one million sequenced T cells were considered lower bounds and underestimates. Because profiling used bulk unsorted PBMCs, naive and antigen-experienced compartments could not be compared conclusively.

The library was produced with 5' RACE. These reads were obtained on an Illumina HiSeq 2500. A second roughly 6 to 12 cycle PCR used a sample-barcoded 5' primer and a J-beta primer mix. A template-switch 5' adaptor carrying 12 random nucleotides introduced a unique molecular identifier onto each TCR beta cDNA molecule. Each sample yielded at least 2.5 million CDR3-containing paired-end reads. First-strand cDNA synthesis was performed from all RNA using the Mint cDNA synthesis kit, with priming by a TRBC-specific oligonucleotide. Following uracil-DNA glycosylase treatment, a first 18-cycle PCR with universal primers M1SS and BC2_uni_R was performed on all cDNA. As for how the authors treated the data: Normalization of each sample was performed by random selection of 1 million high-quality reads, each carrying a distinct molecular identifier. Instead of being binned into consensus sequences, reads with shared molecular identifiers were discarded. MiTCR, set to a Q25 quality threshold and the strictest error-elimination algorithm, was used for CDR3 identification, clonotype clustering and error correction. A nonparametric unseen species model with Euler transformation was used to estimate a lower bound on total TCR beta diversity. The public reads were run again by TCRdb, first through fastp at Q25 and then through MiXCR, and only productive beta chains were kept. Rows merge per CDR3 protein into single entries with the most common DNA and genes. The V and J calls and clone size are TCRdb's, not the authors'. The sample yields about 1.5 million distinct CDR3 sequences; about 42% were counted once. In total, the top ten clones hold about 4% of the sample.

This clonotype was picked up a small number of times. Its cognate antigen has yet to be identified. No base quality values were provided; no much bigger clone lies one nucleotide off. The donors were 40 or so Caucasian individuals from Russia, aged roughly 6 to 100 years, who were systemically healthy. About 9.8 milliliters of peripheral blood were drawn from each donor into EDTA-treated Vacutainer tubes. Ficoll-Paque density-gradient centrifugation was used to isolate PBMCs, with at least 6.5 million per sample. Trizol reagent was used to extract total RNA from the PBMCs, yielding at least 5 micrograms per sample. Naive CD45RAhigh/CD27high T cell percentages were measured by flow cytometry on a PBMC aliquot from every donor. The cysteine opens and the phenylalanine closes a CDR3 of 15 amino acids. The kept DNA is CDR3 alone, 45 bases in frame from the first base. Per the germline V gene (reference sequence), MNHEY is the CDR1 and SMNVEV is the CDR2. Relative to germline, V is 6 bases shorter and J is 5 bases shorter, with 19 bases between their ends.

The rearranged chain carries TRBV27 and TRBJ1-1; tentative D gene TRBD1, with 5 bases matching. The sample comprised blood. This TCR was recovered from a woman between 18 and 30 years old in good health. The nucleotides are TGTGCCAGCAGCCGCCCCAGGGATCTTCCAACTGAAGCTTTCTTT. This codes for CASSRPRDLPTEAFF.